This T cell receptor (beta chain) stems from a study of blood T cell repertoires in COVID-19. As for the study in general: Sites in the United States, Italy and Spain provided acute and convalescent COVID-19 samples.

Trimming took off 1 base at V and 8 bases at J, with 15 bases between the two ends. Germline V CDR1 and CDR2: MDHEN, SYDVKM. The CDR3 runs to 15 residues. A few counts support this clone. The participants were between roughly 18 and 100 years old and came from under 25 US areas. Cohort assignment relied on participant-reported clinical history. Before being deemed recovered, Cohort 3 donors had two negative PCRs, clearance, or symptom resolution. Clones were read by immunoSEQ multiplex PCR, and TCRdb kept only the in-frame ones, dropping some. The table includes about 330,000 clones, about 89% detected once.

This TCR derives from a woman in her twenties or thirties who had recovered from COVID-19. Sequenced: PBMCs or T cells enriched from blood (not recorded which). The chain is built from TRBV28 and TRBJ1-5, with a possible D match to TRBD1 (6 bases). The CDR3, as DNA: TGTGCCAGCAGTTTATTGGCTCAGGGGTGGAAGCCCCAGCATTTT. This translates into CASSLLAQGWKPQHF. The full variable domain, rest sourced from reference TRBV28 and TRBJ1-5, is DVKVTQSSRYLVKRTGEKVFLECVQDMDHENMFWYRQDPGLGLRLIYFSYDVKMKEKGDIPEGYSVSREKKERFSLILESASTNQTSMYLCASSLLAQGWKPQHFGDGTRLSIL.